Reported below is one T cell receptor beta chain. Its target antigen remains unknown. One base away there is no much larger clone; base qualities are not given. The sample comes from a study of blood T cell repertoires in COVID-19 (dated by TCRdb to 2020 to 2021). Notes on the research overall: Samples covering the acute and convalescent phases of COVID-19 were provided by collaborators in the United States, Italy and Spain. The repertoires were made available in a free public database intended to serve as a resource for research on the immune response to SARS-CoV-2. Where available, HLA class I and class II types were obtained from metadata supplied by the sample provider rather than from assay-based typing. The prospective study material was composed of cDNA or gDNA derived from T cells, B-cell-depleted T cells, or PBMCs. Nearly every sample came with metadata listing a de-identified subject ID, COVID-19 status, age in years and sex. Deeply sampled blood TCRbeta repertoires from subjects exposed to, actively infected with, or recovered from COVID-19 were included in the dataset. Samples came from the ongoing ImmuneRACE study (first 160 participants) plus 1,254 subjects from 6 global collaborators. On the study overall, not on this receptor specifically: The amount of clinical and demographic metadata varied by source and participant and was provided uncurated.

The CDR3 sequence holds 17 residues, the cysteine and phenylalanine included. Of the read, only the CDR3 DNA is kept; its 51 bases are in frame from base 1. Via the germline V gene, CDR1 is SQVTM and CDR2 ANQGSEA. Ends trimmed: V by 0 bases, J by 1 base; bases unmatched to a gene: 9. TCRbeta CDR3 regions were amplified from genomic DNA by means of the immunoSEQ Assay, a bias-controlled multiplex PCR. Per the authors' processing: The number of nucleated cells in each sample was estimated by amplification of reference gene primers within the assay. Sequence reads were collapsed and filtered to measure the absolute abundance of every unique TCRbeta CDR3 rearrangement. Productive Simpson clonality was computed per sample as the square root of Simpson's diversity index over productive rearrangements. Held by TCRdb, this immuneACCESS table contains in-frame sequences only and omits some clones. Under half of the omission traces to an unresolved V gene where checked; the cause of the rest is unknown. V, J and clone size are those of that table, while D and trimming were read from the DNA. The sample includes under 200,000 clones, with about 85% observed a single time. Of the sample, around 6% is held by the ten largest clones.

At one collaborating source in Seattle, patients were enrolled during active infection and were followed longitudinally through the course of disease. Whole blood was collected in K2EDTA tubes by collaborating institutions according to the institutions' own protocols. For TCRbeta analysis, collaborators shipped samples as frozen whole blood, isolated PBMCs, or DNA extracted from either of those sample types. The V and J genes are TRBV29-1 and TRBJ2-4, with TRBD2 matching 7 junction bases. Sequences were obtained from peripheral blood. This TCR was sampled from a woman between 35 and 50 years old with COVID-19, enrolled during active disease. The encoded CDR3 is CSVEDLGGSGAKNIQYF. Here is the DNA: TGCAGCGTTGAAGATCTGGGCGGGAGTGGTGCCAAAAACATTCAGTACTTC.